A single sample gave rise to the 26 T cell receptor beta chains below, sequenced in a study of T cells in Graves' hyperthyroidism and ophthalmopathy. Regions amplified from RNA transcripts were the TCR beta CDR3 regions. HTBI primers were employed in a first-round RT-PCR of the TCR CDR3. TCRdb itself ran the multiplex PCR reads through MiXCR, one entry per CDR3 protein. Seen here are fewer than 450,000 distinct CDR3 sequences, around 18% observed once, and the top ten hold 35% to 50%. Source material: blood. These receptor sequences come from a man between 18 and 35 years old with Graves' ophthalmopathy.

The chain links TRBV28 to TRBJ2-7; 12 bases fit TRBD2. The V gene end was trimmed by 4 bases and the J gene end by 2 bases; junction bases not matched to a gene: 3. The V gene's germline CDR1 is MDHEN and CDR2 SYDVKM. The CDR3 covers 15 residues. CDR3 region: CASSSPSGRAYEQYF. As DNA, the CDR3 is TGTGCCAGCAGTTCACCTAGCGGGAGGGCCTACGAGCAGTACTTC. The full variable domain, rest sourced from reference TRBV28 and TRBJ2-7, is DVKVTQSSRYLVKRTGEKVFLECVQDMDHENMFWYRQDPGLGLRLIYFSYDVKMKEKGDIPEGYSVSREKKERFSLILESASTNQTSMYLCASSSPSGRAYEQYFGPGTRLTVT.

A note on this clonotype: The junction differs from germline at one of its ends, possibly a read error. The rearrangement uses TRBV12-3 or TRBV12-4 and TRBJ2-7; the D is unclear. CDR3 length: 12 amino acids. CDR3 in amino acids: CASRGRPYGQYF. In DNA, the CDR3 is TGTGCCAGCAGAGGACGGCCCTACGGGCAGTACTTC.

Many counts were recorded for this clonotype. This chain connects TRBV5-1 to TRBJ1-2; possible D gene TRBD1, 6 bases. The CDR3 is 13 residues long. Trimming cost V 2 bases and J 6 bases, with 11 bases left between them. Germline V gene lookup returns CDR1 SGHRS and CDR2 YFSETQ. The DNA for the CDR3 is TGCGCCAGCAGCTTTTACAGGGAAGATGGCTACACCTTC. Its protein product is CASSFYREDGYTF. The whole variable domain, filled in from reference TRBV5-1 and TRBJ1-2, reads KAGVTQTPRYLIKTRGQQVTLSCSPISGHRSVSWYQQTPGQGLQFLFEYFSETQRNKGNFPGRFSGRQFSNSRSEMNVSTLELGDSALYLCASSFYREDGYTFGSGTRLTVV.

J is TRBJ1-3 and V is TRBV10-1; D is uncertain. Germline loops: CDR1 WNHNN, CDR2 SYGVQD (reference sequence). Trimming shortened V by 4 bases and J by 0 bases, and 13 bases separated the two germline ends. CDR3 length equals 16 residues. The CDR3 reads CASSGAASSSGNTIYF. The DNA for the CDR3 is TGCGCCAGCAGTGGGGCAGCCTCGAGCTCTGGAAACACCATATATTTT.

This chain connects TRBV6-5 to TRBJ2-7; D possibly uses TRBD1 or TRBD2 (5 bases each). The CDR3 runs 15 residues. CDR1 and CDR2 (germline): MNHEY, SVGAGI. With 0 bases removed from V and 2 bases from J, the gap between germline ends came to 11 bases. The CDR3 nucleotides are TGTGCCAGCAGTTACTCCGGGACGGTTGCCTACGAGCAGTACTTC. Translated, it gives CASSYSGTVAYEQYF.

This clonotype was observed a handful of times. V usage is TRBV19 and J usage is TRBJ1-1, with 7 bases that match TRBD1. The CDR3 loop spans 14 amino acids. J gave up 6 bases and V 7 bases, and 11 bases lay outside the gene matches. Germline V gene sequence: CDR1 LNHDA, CDR2 SQIVND (reference sequence). CDR3: CASIQGGQVAEAFF. DNA of the CDR3: TGTGCCAGTATTCAGGGGGGTCAAGTTGCTGAAGCTTTCTTT.

This clonotype occurred many times. The rearrangement links TRBV3-1 to TRBJ1-5, with TRBD1 as a possible D gene (5 bases). Germline values: CDR1 LGHDT, CDR2 YNNKEL (reference sequence). The V end lost 3 bases, the J end lost 9 bases, and 18 bases lay between the germline ends. The CDR3 totals 15 residues. The CDR3 reads CASSQDASGLRPQHF. In DNA form, the CDR3 reads TGTGCCAGCAGCCAGGATGCTTCGGGGCTCCGGCCCCAGCATTTT. The variable domain in full, with the rest retrieved from reference TRBV3-1 and TRBJ1-5, is DTAVSQTPKYLVTQMGNDKSIKCEQNLGHDTMYWYKQDSKKFLKIMFSYNNKELIINETVPNRFSPKSPDKAHLNLHINSLELGDSAVYFCASSQDASGLRPQHFGDGTRLSIL.

This clonotype was counted ten times or more. The chain carries TRBV11-1 and TRBJ2-7; 7 nucleotides agree with TRBD1. Germline CDR1 SGHAT, CDR2 FQDESV (reference sequence). This CDR3 spans 13 amino acids. The V gene end was trimmed by 3 bases and the J gene end by 3 bases; junction bases not matched to a gene: 2. Here the CDR3 reads CASSFGQDYEQYF. Written as DNA, the CDR3 is TGTGCCAGCAGCTTCGGACAGGACTACGAGCAGTACTTC.

The chain joins TRBV19 to TRBJ1-1, with 10 bases aligning to TRBD1. Trimming removed 5 bases from V and 3 bases from J; junction bases left unmatched: 12. Germline V gene sequence: CDR1 LNHDA, CDR2 SQIVND (reference sequence). The CDR3 runs to 17 residues. CDR3 DNA sequence: TGTGCCAGTAGTCCCGGGACAGGGGCTAGTACGGACACTGAAGCTTTCTTT. This sequence encodes CASSPGTGASTDTEAFF.

In this sample, this clonotype turned up a few times. The chain employs TRBV7-2 and TRBJ1-4, with D possibly being TRBD1 (6 bases). V dropped 4 bases and J dropped 8 bases, with 11 bases sitting between them. The CDR3 spans 13 residues. The germline gives CDR1 SGHTA, CDR2 FQGNSA. The CDR3 coding sequence is TGTGCCAGCAGCTCAGGGGTTAGGGAAAAACTGTTTTTT. Its protein product is CASSSGVREKLFF.

This clonotype appeared many times. The genes are TRBV7-9 and TRBJ2-7; 9 nucleotides match TRBD2. The germline V gene encodes CDR1 SEHNR and CDR2 FQNEAQ (reference sequence). CDR3 size: 15 residues. Losses at the gene ends were 0 bases for V and 3 bases for J; bases not matched to a gene: 3. The CDR3 DNA sequence: TGTGCCAGCAGCTTAGCGGCAGCGGGGGGCTACGAGCAGTACTTC. Residues: CASSLAAAGGYEQYF.

Of note for this clonotype: A much bigger clone sits one base away, suggesting this may be a read error. V usage is TRBV5-1 and J usage is TRBJ1-5; D gene unclear. The V and J ends lost 5 bases and 4 bases respectively, with 13 bases between them. CDR3 length equals 14 residues. The germline CDR1 and CDR2 sequences are SGHRS and YFSETQ. In DNA, the CDR3 is TGCGCCAGCAGACCCGAGGACGGAAATCAGCCCCAGCATTTT. As protein: CASRPEDGNQPQHF.

This clonotype was seen many times. The V gene is TRBV5-1, the J gene TRBJ2-3, with 8 bases fitting TRBD1. The V gene's germline CDR1 is SGHRS and CDR2 YFSETQ. The CDR3 consists of 16 residues. The V gene end was trimmed by 4 bases and the J gene end by 6 bases; junction bases not matched to a gene: 13. The CDR3 DNA sequence: TGCGCCAGCAGCACAGGGACAGGCCTCTACTTGGATACGCAGTATTTT. It translates to CASSTGTGLYLDTQYF.

This clonotype was recorded at least ten times. The CDR3, as DNA: TGCAGTGCTATCGGGACCGACCTCTACTACGAGCAGTACTTC. Its translation is CSAIGTDLYYEQYF. The V gene is TRBV20-1, the J gene TRBJ2-7; tentatively, D is TRBD1 or TRBD2 (5 bases each). V was pared by 4 bases and J by 3 bases, with 16 bases between. CDR1 and CDR2 (germline): DFQATT, SNEGSKA (reference sequence). The CDR3 consists of 14 residues.

This clonotype was counted many times. J is TRBJ1-1 and V is TRBV20-1; D is ambiguous. Germline-derived CDR1 and CDR2 are DFQATT and SNEGSKA (reference sequence). V lost 5 bases to trimming and J lost 7 bases, with 17 bases between them. The CDR3 spans 13 residues. The CDR3 DNA reads as TGCAGTGCTTCTTTCAATGTCGCAGTTGAAGCTTTCTTT. Translating it yields CSASFNVAVEAFF.

In its sample, this clonotype was seen many times. The genes are TRBV3-1 and TRBJ2-5, with D possibly matching TRBD2 (6 bases). Per the germline V gene, CDR1 is LGHDT and CDR2 is YNNKEL (reference sequence). With 1 base removed from V and 6 bases from J, the gap between germline ends came to 9 bases. This CDR3 spans 13 amino acids. For the CDR3, the DNA is TGTGCCAGCAGCCAAGGCGGGGAAAAGACCCAGTACTTC. Its translation: CASSQGGEKTQYF.

In this sample, this clonotype turned up many times. In DNA, the CDR3 is TGTGCCAGCAGTGAGGGGAAGAACTATGGCTACACCTTC. This translates into CASSEGKNYGYTF. This chain joins TRBV2 and TRBJ1-2; unclear D gene. This CDR3 region has 13 residues. Germline assignment: CDR1 SNHLY and CDR2 FYNNEI. Trimming took off 3 bases at V and 2 bases at J, with 7 bases between the two ends.

V usage is TRBV13 and J usage is TRBJ1-4, with D hard to call. The V gene lost 3 bases and the J gene lost 0 bases, with 14 bases spanning the gap. The germline V gene has CDR1 PRHDT and CDR2 FYEKMQ (reference sequence). CDR3 length: 17 amino acids. The chain's CDR3 is CASSFPPWRATNEKLFF. The DNA of the CDR3 is TGTGCCAGCAGCTTTCCCCCCTGGAGGGCAACTAATGAAAAACTGTTTTTT.

This clonotype has at least ten counts. J is TRBJ1-1 and V is TRBV3-1, with TRBD1 as a possible D gene (5 bases). CDR1 is LGHDT and CDR2 is YNNKEL in the germline V gene (reference sequence). V was shortened by 3 bases and J by 0 bases, with 5 bases between the two germline ends. This CDR3 contains 13 residues. CDR3 coding DNA: TGTGCCAGCAGCCAGGGACTGAACACTGAAGCTTTCTTT. Protein sequence: CASSQGLNTEAFF.

This clonotype was observed once. A much more abundant neighbour one base away suggests this may be a read error. The chain employs TRBV27 and TRBJ2-6; no clear D. The length of the CDR3 is 12 residues. Trimming took off 6 bases at V and 3 bases at J, with 3 bases between the two ends. Per germline, CDR1 MNHEY and CDR2 SMNVEV (reference sequence). CDR3 bases: TGTGCCAGCAGCGGTGGGGCCAACGTCCTGACTTTC. Translating it yields CASSGGANVLTF.

This clonotype was observed a few times. CDR3 sequence (DNA): TGTGCCAGCAGTGAACTGGCTAGCGGATACTCCTACAATGAGCAGTTCTTC. Protein sequence: CASSELASGYSYNEQFF. The chain uses TRBV2 and TRBJ2-1; TRBD2 matches 7 bases. Germline values: CDR1 SNHLY, CDR2 FYNNEI. V lost 2 bases, J lost 0 bases, and 7 bases stayed unmatched. The CDR3 loop spans 17 amino acids.

This chain uses TRBV7-8 with TRBJ2-5; D may be TRBD2 (5 bases). CDR3 length: 15 residues. CDR1 is SGHVS, CDR2 FQNEAQ, per germline. V lost 5 bases and J lost 4, with 17 bases in between. CDR3 amino acids: CASSRSLGLGETQYF. The CDR3 DNA is TGTGCCAGCAGCCGCTCACTAGGATTGGGAGAGACCCAGTACTTC.

This clonotype was detected a few times. The chain employs TRBV7-8 and TRBJ1-1, with 9 bases fitting TRBD1. The CDR3 is made up of 16 amino acids. The V segment lost 3 bases and the J segment 3 bases; nucleotides outside the gene matches: 8. Germline lookup yields CDR1 SGHVS and CDR2 FQNEAQ. CDR3 coding DNA: TGTGCCAGCAGCTTTTCTCACAGGGGGCTGGACACTGAAGCTTTCTTT. Translation gives CASSFSHRGLDTEAFF.

This clonotype was counted a few times. The J gene is TRBJ2-1, the V gene TRBV7-9; D gene uncertain. In germline, CDR1 is SEHNR, CDR2 FQNEAQ (reference sequence). This CDR3 contains 14 residues. Trimming cost V 1 base and J 7 bases, with 11 bases left between them. The CDR3 DNA reads TGTGCCAGCAGCTTAGTGGGGTTGGGGAATGAGCAGTTCTTC. Translated, it gives CASSLVGLGNEQFF.

A note on this clonotype: At one end, the junction sequence differs from germline, possibly due to a read error. The rearrangement links TRBV7-3 to TRBJ2-1; 10 bases are shared with TRBD2. CDR3 length: 16 amino acids. Germline CDR1 and CDR2: SGHTA and FQGTGA. This chain's CDR3 is CASSLWSGGDVNDQFF. CDR3 DNA: TGTGCCAGCAGCTTATGGAGCGGGGGGGACGTCAATGATCAGTTCTTC.

This chain uses TRBV25-1 with TRBJ2-5; a weak D match, TRBD1 (6 bases). Per germline, CDR1 MGHDK and CDR2 SYGVNS. This CDR3 comprises 14 residues. Trimming took off 5 bases at V and 5 bases at J, with 15 bases between the two ends. CDR3 sequence (DNA): TGTGCCAGCAGTAGGACAGACGGCTGGGAGACCCAGTACTTC. Its protein product is CASSRTDGWETQYF.